These 20 T cell receptor beta chains came from one sample sequenced in a study of low-dose radiotherapy and immunotherapy resistance in tumors. Stated time point: before trial treatment. Primers used for first-strand cDNA, a TRAV- and TRBV-specific set, covered both alpha and beta chains. A roughly 20-cycle PCR with a constant-region primer and V-primer adapter amplified TCRs. TCRdb analysed the reads with MiXCR anew, one entry per CDR3 protein. The profile shows 65,000 to 90,000 distinct CDR3 sequences, over 15% of them singletons. The sample consisted of PBMCs, taken before treatment. Source of these receptors: a male donor with prostate cancer.

This clonotype has at least ten counts. The chain has TRBV18 and TRBJ1-2; 9 bases fit TRBD1. The CDR3 loop spans 13 amino acids. V was clipped by 3 bases and J by 6 bases; unmatched bases: 2. Germline CDR1 reads KGHSH; CDR2 reads LQKENI. This chain's CDR3 is CASSPTGGDGYTF. DNA for the CDR3: TGTGCCAGCTCACCCACAGGGGGCGATGGCTACACCTTC.

This clonotype was seen at least ten times. The genes are TRBV28 and TRBJ2-2, with TRBD2 matching 7 bases. Germline lookup yields CDR1 MDHEN and CDR2 SYDVKM. The trim removed 5 bases at V and 1 base at J, leaving 7 bases unmatched. The CDR3 consists of 16 residues. CDR3 DNA sequence: TGTGCCAGCAGTCCAGGAGGGACTAAGAACACCGGGGAGCTGTTTTTT. Translation gives CASSPGGTKNTGELFF.

This clonotype has only one observation. The chain combines TRBV3-1 with TRBJ2-7; 8 nucleotides agree with TRBD1. The CDR3 length is 16 residues. The V gene end was trimmed by 1 base and the J gene end by 4 bases; junction bases not matched to a gene: 9. Germline loops: CDR1 LGHDT, CDR2 YNNKEL (reference sequence). Here the CDR3 reads CASSQGGQGARYEQYF. DNA for the CDR3: TGTGCCAGCAGCCAAGGTGGTCAGGGGGCACGATACGAGCAGTACTTC.

This clonotype was counted at least ten times. The chain recombines TRBV29-1 with TRBJ2-3; no definite D call. The length of the CDR3 is 13 residues. V was trimmed by 6 bases and J by 2 bases, leaving 12 bases between them. Germline CDR1 and CDR2: SQVTM and ANQGSEA. For the CDR3, the DNA is TGCAGCGTGAAAGACCGAAACACAGATACGCAGTATTTT. Translation gives CSVKDRNTDTQYF.

The V call is TRBV7-2, the J call TRBJ2-7, with 8 bases aligning to TRBD1. The CDR3 has 15 amino acids. Germline CDR1 SGHTA, CDR2 FQGNSA. V shed 5 bases and J 2 bases; nucleotides not matched to a gene: 8. CDR3 region: CASSPPDRATYEQYF. CDR3 in DNA: TGTGCCAGCAGCCCTCCGGACAGGGCCACCTACGAGCAGTACTTC.

This clonotype was observed a single time. A far larger clone is a single base away, which makes a read error likely. The chain recombines TRBV6-8 with TRBJ2-5; D is uncertain. Germline V lookup: CDR1 MNHGY, CDR2 SAAAGT. The CDR3 totals 13 residues. V dropped 5 bases and J dropped 2 bases, with 9 bases sitting between them. In nucleotides, the CDR3 is TGTGCCAGCAGTCACGAGCCTCAAGAGACCCAGTACTTC. It is translated as CASSHEPQETQYF.

This clonotype occurred many times. This chain connects TRBV20-1 to TRBJ2-5; either TRBD1 or TRBD2 may supply D (6 bases each). The V and J ends lost 3 bases and 0 bases respectively, with 11 bases between them. The V gene's germline CDR1 is DFQATT and CDR2 SNEGSKA (reference sequence). The CDR3 runs 14 residues. CDR3 sequence reads: CSAREGGNQETQYF. CDR3 in DNA: TGCAGTGCTAGGGAAGGGGGGAACCAAGAGACCCAGTACTTC.

As concerns this clonotype: Just one base apart from a much larger clone, this may be a read error. The chain recombines TRBV6-4 with TRBJ1-5; a weak D match, TRBD1 (6 bases). The CDR3 consists of 17 residues. The germline V and J ends were trimmed by 2 bases and 4 bases, with 18 bases remaining between them. Germline V CDR1 and CDR2: MRHNA, SNTAGT. CDR3 region: CASSDAGTRVSNQPQHF. The DNA of the CDR3 is TGTGCCAGCAGTGACGCCGGGACAAGGGTTTCAAATCAGCCCCAGCATTTT.

On this clonotype itself: With a much larger clone just one base away, this may be a read error. The chain recombines TRBV30 with TRBJ1-1; maybe TRBD1 (5 bases). In germline, CDR1 is GTSNPN, CDR2 SVGIG (reference sequence). There are 16 residues in the CDR3. V was clipped by 8 bases and J by 8 bases, with 30 bases between them. CDR3 amino acids: CARSREGMSVPKEAFF. The CDR3 region has the DNA TGTGCCCGTTCCAGGGAGGGTATGAGCGTCCCGAAGGAAGCTTTCTTT.

This clonotype was seen many times. This sequence joins TRBV29-1 and TRBJ2-7; D is possibly TRBD2 (5 bases). There are 12 residues in the CDR3. Germline V gives CDR1 SQVTM, CDR2 ANQGSEA. V lost 4 bases, J lost 2 bases, and 9 bases lay in between. CDR3 in amino acids: CSVAEGAYEQYF. The CDR3 nucleotides are TGCAGCGTTGCCGAGGGAGCCTACGAGCAGTACTTC.

The rearrangement uses TRBV27 and TRBJ1-3, with a tentative D call TRBD1 (6 bases). The ends were cut back, 3 bases at V and 0 bases at J, with 12 bases in the middle. Per the germline V gene, CDR1 is MNHEY and CDR2 is SMNVEV (reference sequence). The length of the CDR3 is 16 residues. The CDR3 spells CASSFTGRHSGNTIYF. The CDR3, as DNA: TGTGCCAGCAGTTTTACAGGGAGACACTCTGGAAACACCATATATTTT.

To note about this clonotype: A far larger clone is off by one base, so a read error is likely. The V and J genes are TRBV2 and TRBJ2-7; TRBD1 might be the D (6 bases). CDR1 and CDR2 from the germline V gene are SNHLY and FYNNEI. V lost 5 bases and J lost 7, with 21 bases in between. This CDR3 comprises 15 residues. The CDR3 region is CASSFTGMGYNEQYF. The DNA of the CDR3 is TGTGCCAGCAGTTTTACAGGGATGGGCTACAATGAGCAGTACTTC.

This clonotype ranks as medium-sized. J is TRBJ2-7 and V is TRBV5-1, with 10 positions matching TRBD1. This CDR3 contains 15 residues. Germline trimming cut 4 bases from V and 2 bases from J; bases unmatched to any gene: 6. Germline assignment: CDR1 SGHRS and CDR2 YFSETQ. In DNA form, the CDR3 reads TGCGCCAGCAGCCGCGACGGGACAGGGGCCTACGAGCAGTACTTC. Translating it yields CASSRDGTGAYEQYF.

This sequence joins TRBV20-1 and TRBJ2-2; the match to TRBD2 covers 10 bases. J lost 6 bases, V lost 0 bases, and 10 bases had no gene match. The CDR3 consists of 17 residues. Germline CDR1 and CDR2: DFQATT and SNEGSKA (reference sequence). CDR3: CSARDPLGSGGSGELFF. The DNA of the CDR3 is TGCAGTGCTAGAGATCCCCTGGGTAGCGGGGGGTCCGGGGAGCTGTTTTTT.

This clonotype has a count of ten or more. The chain links TRBV6-6 to TRBJ2-2; D is possibly TRBD1 or TRBD2 (6 bases each). The length of the CDR3 is 16 residues. The germline V gene encodes CDR1 MNHNY and CDR2 SVGAGI (reference sequence). Trimming left V 6 bases short and J 5 bases short, with 19 bases between. The CDR3, as DNA: TGTGCCAGCAGCACCCGTGGGGGGCGGTTGACCGGGGAGCTGTTTTTT. Translated: CASSTRGGRLTGELFF.

J is TRBJ2-5 and V is TRBV3-1, with D possibly called TRBD1 or TRBD2 (5 bases each). This CDR3 contains 16 residues. From germline, CDR1 is LGHDT and CDR2 YNNKEL (reference sequence). V lost 1 base to trimming and J lost 2 bases, with 14 bases between them. The chain's CDR3 is CASSQAAGTRQETQYF. Here the CDR3 DNA reads TGTGCCAGCAGCCAAGCGGCCGGGACCCGACAAGAGACCCAGTACTTC.

This clonotype has ten or more counts. This chain connects TRBV24-1 to TRBJ2-7; D may be TRBD2 (5 bases). The CDR3 runs to 14 residues. The V end lost 4 bases, the J end lost 6 bases, and 15 bases lay between the germline ends. CDR1 is KGHDR, CDR2 SFDVKD, per germline. CDR3 bases: TGTGCCACCAGTGACCCCGGGATCGGTCGCGAGCAGTACTTC. Encoded protein: CATSDPGIGREQYF.

This clonotype was counted many times. The chain links TRBV29-1 to TRBJ2-7; TRBD2 aligns across 12 bases. Germline CDR1 reads SQVTM; CDR2 reads ANQGSEA. The CDR3 runs 13 residues. J lost 4 bases, V lost 4 bases, and 2 bases had no gene match. The CDR3 DNA reads TGCAGCGTTGGACTAGCGGGGGCTTACGAGCAGTACTTC. Amino acids: CSVGLAGAYEQYF.

This clonotype was seen repeatedly, ten times or more. The CDR3 region is CAWSDLRQAAFF. The CDR3, as DNA: TGTGCCTGGAGCGATTTAAGACAGGCAGCTTTCTTT. The chain employs TRBV30 and TRBJ1-1, with D tentatively TRBD1 (6 bases). The CDR3 is made up of 12 amino acids. Germline loops: CDR1 GTSNPN, CDR2 SVGIG (reference sequence). V was pared by 3 bases and J by 10 bases, with 15 bases between.

The chain is built from TRBV4-3 and TRBJ2-7; 10 bases are a match to TRBD2. There are 15 residues in the CDR3. CDR1 and CDR2 from the germline V gene are LGHNA and YSLEER. V gave up 4 bases and J gave up 2 bases; unmatched junction bases: 5. For the CDR3, the DNA is TGCGCCAGCAGCCGATTTAGCGGGGGGACCTACGAGCAGTACTTC. The encoded protein is CASSRFSGGTYEQYF.